This record looks at one TCR beta chain sequence and its context. Its antigen is unidentified. Additional DNA sequences in this sample encode the identical CDR3. These data are taken from a study of shared clonotypes between healthy human individuals. Overall study: Used for every donor were three CD4 naive, three CD4 memory, two CD8 naive and one CD8 memory plate.

Whole-study findings and limits: Unshared clonotypes carried lower generation probabilities than those common to all four donors. Sequencing of the sorted subsets was shown by rarefaction to be incomplete despite large depth.

A deep-level run was used for the assay. Libraries were prepared by immunoSEQ multiplex PCR; TCRdb keeps only in-frame clonotypes and omits some of them. The sample yields over a million clones, under 80% seen once. Sequencing used memory CD4+ T cells sorted from blood. Subset specified: CD45RA-negative fraction. This TCR was recovered from a man aged 18 to 30 in good health.

The DNA for the CDR3 is TGTGCCTGGAGGGGGGACACAGATACGCAGTATTTT. Protein: CAWRGDTDTQYF. The chain uses TRBV30 and TRBJ2-3; D possibly matches TRBD1 or TRBD2 (5 bases each). Germline loops: CDR1 GTSNPN, CDR2 SVGIG (reference sequence). CDR3 length: 12 amino acids. The ends were cut back, 3 bases at V and 2 bases at J, with 6 bases in the middle.